This T cell receptor (beta chain) originates from a study of PD-1 blockade in mismatch repair-deficient tumors (TCRdb year 2017). The study in broad terms: The trial enrolled under 90 consecutive patients with approximately eleven mismatch repair-deficient cancer types between September 2013 and late 2016, all previously treated and progressing. Deep sequencing of TCR CDR3 regions was used to track tumor-associated T cell clones in peripheral blood of patients responding to PD-1 blockade. Study-wide findings and limitations: Rapid expansion after pembrolizumab followed by contraction, generally before radiologic responses, was shown by tumor-resident clones, which were often undetectable in blood before treatment.

This clone was detected ten times or more. Its cognate antigen has yet to be identified. No per-base quality is available; no much larger clone lies one base away. For each enrolled patient, mismatch repair deficiency was established using either polymerase chain reaction or immunohistochemistry. A few patients who responded to pembrolizumab therapy underwent TCR sequencing. The phase II trial prospectively evaluated PD-1 blockade with pembrolizumab in advanced mismatch repair-deficient cancers, independent of tissue of origin. Peripheral blood T cell samples were serially collected before and at multiple times after PD-1 blockade was started. The timing of each blood sample was reported as weeks after the first dose of pembrolizumab. CDR1 and CDR2 were assigned from the germline V gene as MGHRA and YSYEKL. From its cysteine to its phenylalanine, the CDR3 spans 16 amino acids. The entry retains the CDR3 DNA only, 48 bases that are in frame from base 1. Trimmed from V: 0 bases; trimmed from J: 6 bases; junction bases lacking a gene match: 6.

The library came from the immunoSEQ multiplex PCR assay. TCRdb provides this immuneACCESS table in a form limited to in-frame rearrangements. Some clones are lacking; in checked studies, under half of them reflect an unresolved V gene, and why the rest are absent is not known. The sample table lists around 52,000 clones, approximately 84% of them with a count of one. The leading ten clones occupy approximately 8.4% of the sample. The chain is made from TRBV4-1 and TRBJ2-1; TRBD2 lines up with 9 middle nucleotides. The receptor was derived from an adult with mismatch repair-deficient cancer. This sample comprised peripheral blood, obtained roughly 20 weeks after starting pembrolizumab. The DNA is TGCGCCAGCAGCCAAGATTTAGCGGGAGTATTCAATGAGCAGTTCTTC. This yields the protein CASSQDLAGVFNEQFF.